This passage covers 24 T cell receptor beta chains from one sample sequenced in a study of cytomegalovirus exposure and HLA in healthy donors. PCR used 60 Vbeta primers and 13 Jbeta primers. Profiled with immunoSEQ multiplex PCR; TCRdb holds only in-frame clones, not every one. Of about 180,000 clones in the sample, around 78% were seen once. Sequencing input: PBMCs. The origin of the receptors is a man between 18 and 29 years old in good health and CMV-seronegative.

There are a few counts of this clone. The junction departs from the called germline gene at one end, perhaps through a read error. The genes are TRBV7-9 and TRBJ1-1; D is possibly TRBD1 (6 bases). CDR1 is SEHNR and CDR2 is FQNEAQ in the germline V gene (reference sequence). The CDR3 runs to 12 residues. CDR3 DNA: TGTTCCAGCAGCCACAGAGGGACAGAAGCTTTCTTT. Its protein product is CSSSHRGTEAFF.

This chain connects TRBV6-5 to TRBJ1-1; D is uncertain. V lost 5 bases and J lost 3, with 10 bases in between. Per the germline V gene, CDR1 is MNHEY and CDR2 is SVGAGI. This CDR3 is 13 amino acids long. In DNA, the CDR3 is TGTGCCAGCAGTGGGCAGGCCCACACTGAAGCTTTCTTT. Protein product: CASSGQAHTEAFF.

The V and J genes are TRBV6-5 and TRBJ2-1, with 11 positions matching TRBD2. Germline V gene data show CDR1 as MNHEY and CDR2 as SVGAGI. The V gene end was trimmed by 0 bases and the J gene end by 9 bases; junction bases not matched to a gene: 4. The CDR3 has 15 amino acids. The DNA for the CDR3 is TGTGCCAGCAGTTACTCGGGACTAGCGGAGCTTGAGCAGTTCTTC. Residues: CASSYSGLAELEQFF.

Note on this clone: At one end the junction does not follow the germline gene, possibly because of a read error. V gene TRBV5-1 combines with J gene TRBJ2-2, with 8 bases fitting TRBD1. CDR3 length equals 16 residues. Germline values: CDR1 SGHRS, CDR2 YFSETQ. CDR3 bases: TGCGCCAGCAGCTTGGGTCAGGGGGCGAACGCCGGGGAGCTGTTTTTT. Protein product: CASSLGQGANAGELFF. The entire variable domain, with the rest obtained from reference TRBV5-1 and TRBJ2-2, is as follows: KAGVTQTPRYLIKTRGQQVTLSCSPISGHRSVSWYQQTPGQGLQFLFEYFSETQRNKGNFPGRFSGRQFSNSRSEMNVSTLELGDSALYLCASSLGQGANAGELFFGEGSRLTVL.

The CDR3 loop reads CASSLTTGPHEQYF. As DNA, the CDR3 is TGCGCCAGCAGCTTAACGACAGGCCCCCACGAGCAGTACTTC. The chain combines TRBV5-1 with TRBJ2-7; D is possibly TRBD1 (6 bases). Germline V gene lookup returns CDR1 SGHRS and CDR2 YFSETQ. V lost 2 bases and J lost 5, with 14 bases in between. CDR3 length: 14 residues.

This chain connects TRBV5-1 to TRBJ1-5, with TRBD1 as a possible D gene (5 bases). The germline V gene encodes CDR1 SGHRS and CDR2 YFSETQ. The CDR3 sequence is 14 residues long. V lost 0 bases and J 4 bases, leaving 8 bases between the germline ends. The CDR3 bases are TGCGCCAGCAGCTTGGGACAGCTAAATCAGCCCCAGCATTTT. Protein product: CASSLGQLNQPQHF.

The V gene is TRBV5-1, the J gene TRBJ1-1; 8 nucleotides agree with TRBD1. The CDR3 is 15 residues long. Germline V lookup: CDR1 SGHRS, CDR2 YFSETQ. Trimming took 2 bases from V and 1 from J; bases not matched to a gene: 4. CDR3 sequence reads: CASSFDGQGNTEAFF. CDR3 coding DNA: TGCGCCAGCAGCTTTGACGGACAGGGGAACACTGAAGCTTTCTTT.

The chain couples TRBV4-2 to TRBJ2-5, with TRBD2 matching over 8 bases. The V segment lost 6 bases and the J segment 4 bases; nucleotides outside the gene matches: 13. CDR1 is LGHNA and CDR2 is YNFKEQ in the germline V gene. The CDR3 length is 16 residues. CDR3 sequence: CASSPHRGGGGETQYF. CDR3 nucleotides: TGTGCCAGCAGTCCCCACCGGGGGGGAGGCGGAGAGACCCAGTACTTC.

The CDR3 loop reads CASSSSPRLAGATNTGELFF. The CDR3 DNA sequence: TGTGCCAGCAGCTCGTCCCCTAGACTAGCGGGGGCCACGAACACCGGGGAGCTGTTTTTT. The chain carries TRBV7-8 and TRBJ2-2; 12 nucleotides agree with TRBD2. J lost 0 bases, V lost 4 bases, and 12 bases had no gene match. Germline values: CDR1 SGHVS, CDR2 FQNEAQ. This CDR3 comprises 20 residues. The full variable domain, its missing parts supplied by reference TRBV7-8 and TRBJ2-2, is GAGVSQSPRYKVAKRGQDVALRCDPISGHVSLFWYQQALGQGPEFLTYFQNEAQLDKSGLPSDRFFAERPEGSVSTLKIQRTQQEDSAVYLCASSSSPRLAGATNTGELFFGEGSRLTVL.

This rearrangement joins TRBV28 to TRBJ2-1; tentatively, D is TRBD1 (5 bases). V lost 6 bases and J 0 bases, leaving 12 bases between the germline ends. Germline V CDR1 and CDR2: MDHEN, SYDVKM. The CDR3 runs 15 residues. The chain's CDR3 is CASSEQVSSYNEQFF. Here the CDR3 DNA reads TGTGCCAGCAGCGAACAGGTTAGCTCCTACAATGAGCAGTTCTTC.

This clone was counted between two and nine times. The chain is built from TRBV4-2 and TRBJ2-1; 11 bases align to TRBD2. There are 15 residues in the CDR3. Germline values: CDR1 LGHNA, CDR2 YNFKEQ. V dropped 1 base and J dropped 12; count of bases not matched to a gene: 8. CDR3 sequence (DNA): TGTGCCAGCAGCCAAGTATCACTAGCGGGAGAGGGGCAGTTCTTC. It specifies CASSQVSLAGEGQFF.

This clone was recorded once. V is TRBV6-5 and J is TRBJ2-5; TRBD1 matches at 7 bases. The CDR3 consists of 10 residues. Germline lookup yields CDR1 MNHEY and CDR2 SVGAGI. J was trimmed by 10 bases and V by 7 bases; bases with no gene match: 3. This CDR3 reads CASTGTVQYF. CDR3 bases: TGTGCCAGCACCGGGACAGTCCAGTACTTC.

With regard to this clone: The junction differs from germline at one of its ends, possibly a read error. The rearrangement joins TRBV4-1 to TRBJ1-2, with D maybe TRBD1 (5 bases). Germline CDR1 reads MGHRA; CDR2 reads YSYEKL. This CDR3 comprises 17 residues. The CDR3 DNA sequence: TGCGCCAGCAGCCACCCGAGGAGTCGGGGGTTGGGCTATGGCTGCACCTTC. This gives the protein CASSHPRSRGLGYGCTF.

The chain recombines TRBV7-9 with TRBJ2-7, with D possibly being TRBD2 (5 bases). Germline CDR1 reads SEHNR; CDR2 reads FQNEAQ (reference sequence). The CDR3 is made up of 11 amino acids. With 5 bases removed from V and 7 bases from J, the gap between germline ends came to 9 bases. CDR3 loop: CASSHRDEQYF. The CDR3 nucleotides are TGTGCCAGCAGCCACCGGGATGAGCAGTACTTC.

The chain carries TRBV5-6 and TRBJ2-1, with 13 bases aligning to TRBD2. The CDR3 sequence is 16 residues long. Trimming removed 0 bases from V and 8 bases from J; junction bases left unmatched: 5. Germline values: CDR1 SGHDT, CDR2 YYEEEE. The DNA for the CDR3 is TGTGCCAGCAGCTTGGCACTAGCGGGGGGGCTGGATGAGCAGTTCTTC. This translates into CASSLALAGGLDEQFF.

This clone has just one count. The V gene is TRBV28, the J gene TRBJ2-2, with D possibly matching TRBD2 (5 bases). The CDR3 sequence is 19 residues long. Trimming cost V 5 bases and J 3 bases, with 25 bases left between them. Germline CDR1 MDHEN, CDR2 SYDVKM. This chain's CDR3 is CASSATSGRVGSDTGELFF. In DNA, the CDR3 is TGTGCCAGCAGTGCTACCTCGGGGAGAGTGGGATCTGACACCGGGGAGCTGTTTTTT.

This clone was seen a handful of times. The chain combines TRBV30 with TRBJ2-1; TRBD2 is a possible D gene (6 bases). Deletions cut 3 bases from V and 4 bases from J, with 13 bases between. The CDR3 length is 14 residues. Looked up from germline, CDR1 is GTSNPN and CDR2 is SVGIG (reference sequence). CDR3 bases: TGTGCCTGGAGCAACGACGGGGGATACAATGAGCAGTTCTTC. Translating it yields CAWSNDGGYNEQFF.

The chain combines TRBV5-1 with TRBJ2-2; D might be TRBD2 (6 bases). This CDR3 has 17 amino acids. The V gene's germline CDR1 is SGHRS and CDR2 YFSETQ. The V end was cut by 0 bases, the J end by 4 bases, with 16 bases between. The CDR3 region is CASSLVSSGVGTGELFF. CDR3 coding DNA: TGCGCCAGCAGCTTGGTCAGCTCGGGGGTTGGCACCGGGGAGCTGTTTTTT.

CDR3: CASTRQVDTGELFF. DNA for the CDR3: TGTGCCAGCACTCGACAGGTAGACACCGGGGAGCTGTTTTTT. The V and J genes are TRBV9 and TRBJ2-2, with D perhaps matching TRBD1 (6 bases). V lost 6 bases and J lost 3, with 12 bases in between. Germline assignment: CDR1 SGDLS and CDR2 YYNGEE. The CDR3 consists of 14 residues.

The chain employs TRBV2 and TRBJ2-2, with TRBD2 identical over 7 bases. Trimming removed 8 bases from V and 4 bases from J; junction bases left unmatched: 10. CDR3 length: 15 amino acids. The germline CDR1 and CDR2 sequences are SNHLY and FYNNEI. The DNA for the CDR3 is TGTGCCAGCCGGGCGAGCGGGACGGGCACCGGGGAGCTGTTTTTT. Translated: CASRASGTGTGELFF.

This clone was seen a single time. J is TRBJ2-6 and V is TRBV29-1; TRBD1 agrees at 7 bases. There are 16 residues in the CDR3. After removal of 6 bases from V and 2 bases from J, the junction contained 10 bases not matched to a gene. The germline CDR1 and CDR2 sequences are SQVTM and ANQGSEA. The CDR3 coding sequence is TGCAGCGTCTGGGGCAGGGGGTTTCCTGGGGCCAACGTCCTGACTTTC. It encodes CSVWGRGFPGANVLTF.

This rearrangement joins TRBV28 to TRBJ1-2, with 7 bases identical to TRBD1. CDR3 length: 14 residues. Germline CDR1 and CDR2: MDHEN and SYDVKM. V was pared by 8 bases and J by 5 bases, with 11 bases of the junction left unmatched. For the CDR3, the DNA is TGTGCCAGCGTAAGGGGACAGTCTTTATATGGCTACACCTTC. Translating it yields CASVRGQSLYGYTF.

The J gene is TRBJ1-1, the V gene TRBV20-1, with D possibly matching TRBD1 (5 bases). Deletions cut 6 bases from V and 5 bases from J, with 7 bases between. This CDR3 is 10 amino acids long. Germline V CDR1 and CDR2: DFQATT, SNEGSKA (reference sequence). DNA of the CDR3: TGCAGTGCCCGGGGGACTGAAGCTTTCTTT. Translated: CSARGTEAFF.

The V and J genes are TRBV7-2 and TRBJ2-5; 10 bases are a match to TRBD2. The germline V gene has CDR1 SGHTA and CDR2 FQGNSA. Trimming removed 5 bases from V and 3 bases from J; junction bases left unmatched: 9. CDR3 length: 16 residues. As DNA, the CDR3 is TGTGCCAGCAGCACCAGCAGCGGGAGGGGCGAAGAGACCCAGTACTTC. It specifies CASSTSSGRGEETQYF. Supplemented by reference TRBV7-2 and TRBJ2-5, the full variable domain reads GAGVSQSPSNKVTEKGKDVELRCDPISGHTALYWYRQSLGQGLEFLIYFQGNSAPDKSGLPSDRFSAERTGGSVSTLTIQRTQQEDSAVYLCASSTSSGRGEETQYFGPGTRLLVL.